Presented here are 2 T cell receptor beta chains from one specimen sequenced in a study of molecular identifiers for immune sequencing clone quantification. Via MiXCR, TCRdb re-called the PCR reads, giving one row per CDR3 protein. The sample shows about 640,000 distinct CDR3 sequences, 20% of them seen only once. The specimen was naive CD8+ T cells from blood, with Jurkat cell RNA spiked in. As to subset: FACS-sorted CD8+CD4-CCR7+CD45RA+ naive T cells. These receptors all stem from a human donor in good health. Some libraries in this study had Jurkat cell RNA spiked in.

The table lists this clonotype with a few counts. The CDR3 protein is CASSQDHYQETQYF. CDR3 in DNA: TGCGCCAGCAGCCAAGATCACTATCAAGAGACCCAGTACTTC. This chain connects TRBV4-1 to TRBJ2-5; no reliable D call. The CDR3 is 14 residues long. Germline assignment: CDR1 MGHRA and CDR2 YSYEKL. Deletions cut 0 bases from V and 2 bases from J, with 7 bases between.

This chain uses TRBV21-1 with TRBJ1-4. TRBV21-1 is designated a pseudogene. The CDR3 loop spans 12 amino acids. CDR3 loop: CASSNVEAKLFF. CDR3 coding DNA: TGTGCCAGCAGCAACGTCGAGGCTAAACTGTTTTTT.